The 31 T cell receptor beta chains below all came from one sample that was sequenced in a study of beta chain features in type 1 diabetes. Sequencing targeted expressed TCRB transcripts, as all isolated RNA had been reverse transcribed. Some clones are missing from TCRdb's copy, which holds only in-frame ones; the method was immunoSEQ multiplex PCR. The sample carries some 99,000 clones, under 40% recorded once. The sequencing input was stem cell memory CD4+ T cells from blood. These TCRs come from a woman between 18 and 29 years old in good health.

The chain is built from TRBV25-1 and TRBJ1-5; perhaps TRBD1 as D (5 bases). V lost 4 bases, J lost 2 bases, and 6 bases lay in between. This CDR3 comprises 13 residues. Germline V gene data show CDR1 as MGHDK and CDR2 as SYGVNS. The CDR3 DNA sequence: TGTGCCAGCAGTGTAGGGGGCAATCAGCCCCAGCATTTT. Translation gives CASSVGGNQPQHF.

A few counts support this clone. CDR3 nucleotides: TGTGCCAGCAGTTACAGAGGCGGCTATGGCTACACCTTC. This sequence encodes CASSYRGGYGYTF. The gene calls are TRBV6-5 and TRBJ1-2; D is uncertain. From germline, CDR1 is MNHEY and CDR2 SVGAGI. V shed 2 bases and J shed 4 bases, with 8 bases lying between them. The CDR3 is made up of 13 amino acids.

The rearrangement joins TRBV7-9 to TRBJ1-3, with TRBD1 as a possible D gene (5 bases). The CDR3 has 18 amino acids. V lost 1 base, J lost 0 bases, and 16 bases lay in between. The germline gives CDR1 SEHNR, CDR2 FQNEAQ (reference sequence). CDR3 bases: TGTGCCAGCAGCTTAGTTTCATGGGCAGGGTCCTCTGGAAACACCATATATTTT. As protein: CASSLVSWAGSSGNTIYF.

V and J are TRBV6-9 and TRBJ1-2; no firm D call. With 7 bases removed from V and 11 bases from J, the gap between germline ends came to 8 bases. The CDR3 is 9 residues long. Germline loops: CDR1 MNHGY, CDR2 SVAAGI. The CDR3 bases are TGTGCCAGCAACTCCGGGTACACCTTC. It codes for CASNSGYTF.

Comment on this clone: This CDR3 is missing its conserved last phenylalanine or tryptophan, likely due to a read error. Written as DNA, the CDR3 is TGTGCCAGCAGCTTAGGAGGGACAGGGTCGGGCCAGCCCCAGCATTCT. This gives the protein CASSLGGTGSGQPQHS. This sequence joins TRBV7-2 and TRBJ1-5; 9 bases agree with TRBD1. V shed 1 base and J 7 bases; nucleotides not matched to a gene: 8. The CDR3 extends over 16 amino acids. Germline V gene lookup returns CDR1 SGHTA and CDR2 FQGNSA.

The chain links TRBV15 to TRBJ2-1; perhaps TRBD2 as D (6 bases). Germline assignment: CDR1 LNHNV and CDR2 YYDKDF (reference sequence). V lost 2 bases, J lost 7 bases, and 21 bases lay in between. This CDR3 is 17 amino acids long. CDR3 sequence reads: CATSRSPYPGERNEQFF. The CDR3 nucleotides read TGTGCCACCAGCAGATCCCCGTATCCGGGGGAGAGGAATGAGCAGTTCTTC.

The chain uses TRBV5-1 and TRBJ2-6, with TRBD2 as a possible D gene (5 bases). The CDR3 extends over 17 amino acids. V lost 0 bases and J lost 2, with 12 bases in between. The V gene's germline CDR1 is SGHRS and CDR2 YFSETQ. This CDR3 is CASSLGRVQAGANVLTF. CDR3 in DNA: TGCGCCAGCAGCTTGGGGCGGGTTCAGGCTGGGGCCAACGTCCTGACTTTC.

The chain links TRBV29-1 to TRBJ1-2, with 7 bases that match TRBD1. V trimming: 1 base; J trimming: 8 bases; junction bases outside the gene matches: 1. This CDR3 comprises 11 residues. Germline CDR1 and CDR2: SQVTM and ANQGSEA. The CDR3 protein is CSVEAGGGYTF. The CDR3 DNA reads as TGCAGCGTTGAAGCAGGGGGAGGCTACACCTTC. The entire variable domain, with the rest obtained from reference TRBV29-1 and TRBJ1-2, is as follows: SAVISQKPSRDICQRGTSLTIQCQVDSQVTMMFWYRQQPGQSLTLIATANQGSEATYESGFVIDKFPISRPNLTFSTLTVSNMSPEDSSIYLCSVEAGGGYTFGSGTRLTVV.

The chain employs TRBV7-2 and TRBJ2-5; TRBD2 aligns across 10 bases. Unmatched junction bases numbered 13, after V lost 3 bases and J lost 6 bases. This CDR3 spans 17 amino acids. From germline, CDR1 is SGHTA and CDR2 FQGNSA. The CDR3 protein is CASSFLGLAGVGKTQYF. The CDR3 nucleotides are TGTGCCAGCAGCTTTCTGGGGCTAGCGGGAGTTGGAAAGACCCAGTACTTC.

This chain uses TRBV18 with TRBJ2-1; 8 bases fit TRBD2. Germline CDR1 is KGHSH and CDR2 is LQKENI. With V trimmed by 3 bases and J by 8 bases, 15 bases remained unmatched. The CDR3 totals 17 residues. CDR3 amino acids: CASSPPSGSGVDDEQFF. The CDR3 bases are TGTGCCAGCTCACCCCCAAGCGGGAGTGGTGTCGACGATGAGCAGTTCTTC.

This clone was counted only a few times. V gene TRBV5-1 combines with J gene TRBJ1-2, with 7 positions matching TRBD1. Unmatched junction bases numbered 12, after V lost 3 bases and J lost 7 bases. The CDR3 runs to 15 residues. Germline CDR1 and CDR2: SGHRS and YFSETQ. The CDR3 here is CASSSQPDRAGGYTF. Here the CDR3 DNA reads TGCGCCAGCAGCTCCCAACCCGACAGGGCAGGTGGCTACACCTTC.

V gene TRBV18 combines with J gene TRBJ2-7; tentative D call: TRBD2 (5 bases). This CDR3 has 15 residues. In germline, CDR1 is KGHSH, CDR2 LQKENI. V lost 3 bases and J lost 3, with 15 bases in between. CDR3 residues: CASSPFTSAGYEQYF. The CDR3 DNA is TGTGCCAGCTCACCCTTTACCAGCGCGGGCTACGAGCAGTACTTC.

The gene calls are TRBV6-1 and TRBJ2-7; a possible D gene is TRBD2 (5 bases). Germline lookup yields CDR1 MNHNS and CDR2 SASEGT. The germline V and J ends were trimmed by 4 bases and 2 bases, with 9 bases remaining between them. This CDR3 has 13 residues. The CDR3 bases are TGTGCCAGCAGTGTCTCGAGGGCCTACGAGCAGTACTTC. Translation gives CASSVSRAYEQYF.

V and J are TRBV18 and TRBJ2-3; 11 positions match TRBD2. Germline CDR1 reads KGHSH; CDR2 reads LQKENI. With 5 bases clipped from V and 5 bases from J, the junction kept 3 bases outside the gene matches. The CDR3 is 14 amino acids. In DNA, the CDR3 is TGTGCCAGCTCAACACTAGCGGGAGTAGATACGCAGTATTTT. Amino acid sequence: CASSTLAGVDTQYF.

This clone was counted between two and nine times. V usage is TRBV7-3 and J usage is TRBJ2-7, with D unresolved. CDR1 is SGHTA and CDR2 is FQGTGA in the germline V gene. V lost 1 base to trimming and J lost 0 bases, with 7 bases between them. This CDR3 has 14 amino acids. CDR3 coding DNA: TGTGCCAGCAGCTTAAGTGGCAGCTCCTACGAGCAGTACTTC. The encoded protein is CASSLSGSSYEQYF.

The rearrangement links TRBV6-5 to TRBJ2-2; 9 positions match TRBD2. The CDR3 is 15 residues long. The germline gives CDR1 MNHEY, CDR2 SVGAGI. After removal of 4 bases from V and 6 bases from J, the junction contained 6 bases not matched to a gene. CDR3 loop: CASSSVAGVSGELFF. The DNA of the CDR3 is TGTGCCAGCAGTTCGGTAGCGGGAGTCTCCGGGGAGCTGTTTTTT.

This sequence joins TRBV2 and TRBJ1-2; D not resolved. The length of the CDR3 is 12 residues. Deletions cut 4 bases from V and 4 bases from J, with 7 bases between. Germline assignment: CDR1 SNHLY and CDR2 FYNNEI. The CDR3, as DNA: TGTGCCAGCAGTGCAGTCAGCTATGGCTACACCTTC. This codes for CASSAVSYGYTF. Full variable domain (rest looked up from reference TRBV2 and TRBJ1-2): EPEVTQTPSHQVTQMGQEVILRCVPISNHLYFYWYRQILGQKVEFLVSFYNNEISEKSEIFDDQFSVERPDGSNFTLKIRSTKLEDSAMYFCASSAVSYGYTFGSGTRLTVV.

This rearrangement joins TRBV7-8 to TRBJ2-1; TRBD1 is a possible D gene (5 bases). CDR3 length equals 12 residues. Per germline, CDR1 SGHVS and CDR2 FQNEAQ. Deletions cut 4 bases from V and 10 bases from J, with 11 bases between. The CDR3: CASSSQDSEQFF. The DNA of the CDR3 is TGTGCCAGCAGCTCACAGGATTCCGAGCAGTTCTTC.

The rearrangement links TRBV27 to TRBJ1-1; D may be TRBD1 (5 bases). The germline CDR1 and CDR2 sequences are MNHEY and SMNVEV (reference sequence). The CDR3 has 14 residues. V dropped 5 bases and J dropped 4 bases, with 14 bases sitting between them. The CDR3 protein is CASSALTVFTEAFF. Written as DNA, the CDR3 is TGTGCCAGCAGTGCTTTGACAGTGTTCACTGAAGCTTTCTTT.

The chain links TRBV6-1 to TRBJ2-4; 8 bases match TRBD2. The CDR3 runs to 15 residues. V shed 4 bases and J 12 bases; nucleotides not matched to a gene: 14. Germline V lookup: CDR1 MNHNS, CDR2 SASEGT. CDR3 protein: CASSGRGARGVDQYF. CDR3 DNA sequence: TGTGCCAGCAGTGGCCGAGGGGCGCGGGGGGTCGATCAGTACTTC.

CDR3 DNA sequence: TGCGCCAGCAGCCAACACACCGGGACTAGCGAATCCTACGAGCAGTACTTC. Translated: CASSQHTGTSESYEQYF. The chain is built from TRBV4-3 and TRBJ2-7, with TRBD2 matching 10 bases. The CDR3 extends over 17 amino acids. CDR1 LGHNA and CDR2 YSLEER come from the germline V gene. V lost 2 bases and J lost 1; bases outside the gene matches: 8.

V gene TRBV27 combines with J gene TRBJ2-7; TRBD1 matches at 8 bases. V gave up 4 bases and J gave up 3 bases; unmatched junction bases: 5. Per the germline V gene, CDR1 is MNHEY and CDR2 is SMNVEV (reference sequence). The CDR3 has 14 residues. The DNA of the CDR3 is TGTGCCAGCAGTTCCCCCGGACAGGGCTACGAGCAGTACTTC. Translating it yields CASSSPGQGYEQYF.

The CDR3 spells CASSLTAGASGFYEQYF. DNA of the CDR3: TGTGCCAGCAGCTTGACGGCCGGGGCTAGCGGGTTCTACGAGCAGTACTTC. V gene TRBV11-2 combines with J gene TRBJ2-7; 8 bases fit TRBD2. Germline CDR1 SGHAT, CDR2 FQNNGV. CDR3 length: 17 amino acids. Germline trimming cut 3 bases from V and 3 bases from J; bases unmatched to any gene: 13.

This rearrangement joins TRBV5-8 to TRBJ1-2, with 7 bases identical to TRBD1. Per germline, CDR1 SGHTS and CDR2 YDEGEE. Trimming took 4 bases from V and 8 from J; bases not matched to a gene: 8. The CDR3 extends over 13 amino acids. Here the CDR3 DNA reads TGTGCCAGCAGCCTGACAGGGCAAAGGGGCTACACCTTC. Encoded protein: CASSLTGQRGYTF. Full variable domain (remainder filled in from reference TRBV5-8 and TRBJ1-2): EAGVTQSPTHLIKTRGQQATLRCSPISGHTSVYWYQQALGLGLQFLLWYDEGEERNRGNFPPRFSGRQFPNYSSELNVNALELEDSALYLCASSLTGQRGYTFGSGTRLTVV.

The chain is built from TRBV7-2 and TRBJ2-7; D is unresolved. Germline CDR1 reads SGHTA; CDR2 reads FQGNSA. The V gene lost 5 bases and the J gene lost 4 bases, with 15 bases spanning the gap. The CDR3 covers 14 residues. The CDR3 region is CASSPAGAPYEQYF. The CDR3 region has the DNA TGTGCCAGCAGCCCTGCCGGAGCCCCTTACGAGCAGTACTTC.

The rearrangement links TRBV5-1 to TRBJ1-1; 8 nucleotides agree with TRBD1. Germline V CDR1 and CDR2: SGHRS, YFSETQ. The CDR3 spans 15 residues. V lost 3 bases, J lost 5 bases, and 9 bases stayed unmatched. The CDR3 nucleotides are TGCGCCAGCAGCTCCGGACAGGGCGGGGTGACTGAAGCTTTCTTT. Its translation: CASSSGQGGVTEAFF.

The V gene is TRBV19, the J gene TRBJ1-5; possibly TRBD1 for D (6 bases). Trimming pared 2 bases from V and 5 bases from J, leaving 16 bases between. The CDR3 spans 16 residues. Germline V CDR1 and CDR2: LNHDA, SQIVND (reference sequence). The CDR3 DNA is TGTGCCAGTAGTATAACAAAACAGGGAAAGCATCAGCCCCAGCATTTT. Protein sequence: CASSITKQGKHQPQHF.

V and J are TRBV7-9 and TRBJ2-7; D might be TRBD1 (6 bases). The germline gives CDR1 SEHNR, CDR2 FQNEAQ (reference sequence). Trimming removed 3 bases from V and 5 bases from J, with 11 bases in between. This CDR3 spans 13 amino acids. The CDR3 coding sequence is TGTGCCAGCAGCTTGGGCAGGGGCCACGAGCAGTACTTC. Protein sequence: CASSLGRGHEQYF.

This clone came up a few times. V usage is TRBV7-8 and J usage is TRBJ2-5; TRBD1 matches at 9 bases. The CDR3 covers 18 residues. J gave up 4 bases and V 4 bases, and 16 bases lay outside the gene matches. The germline gives CDR1 SGHVS, CDR2 FQNEAQ. The CDR3 reads CASSSRRPGQGSRETQYF. As DNA, the CDR3 is TGTGCCAGCAGCTCCCGCAGACCGGGACAGGGTTCACGAGAGACCCAGTACTTC.

This clone appeared a few times. This chain joins TRBV18 and TRBJ1-1; D possibly corresponds to TRBD1 (5 bases). Germline CDR1 reads KGHSH; CDR2 reads LQKENI. This CDR3 contains 14 residues. Trimming took off 1 base at V and 1 base at J, with 7 bases between the two ends. The CDR3: CASSPRGGNTEAFF. CDR3 in DNA: TGTGCCAGCTCACCACGCGGGGGGAACACTGAAGCTTTCTTT.

This clone was seen only a few times. The chain is built from TRBV7-9 and TRBJ2-7; no clear D gene. V lost 4 bases and J 4 bases, leaving 5 bases between the germline ends. This CDR3 spans 11 amino acids. The germline CDR1 and CDR2 sequences are SEHNR and FQNEAQ (reference sequence). CDR3: CASSSIYEQYF. The CDR3 DNA sequence: TGTGCCAGCAGCTCTATTTACGAGCAGTACTTC. Drawing the rest from reference TRBV7-9 and TRBJ2-7, the complete variable domain is DTGVSQNPRHKITKRGQNVTFRCDPISEHNRLYWYRQTLGQGPEFLTYFQNEAQLEKSRLLSDRFSAERPKGSFSTLEIQRTEQGDSAMYLCASSSIYEQYFGPGTRLTVT.